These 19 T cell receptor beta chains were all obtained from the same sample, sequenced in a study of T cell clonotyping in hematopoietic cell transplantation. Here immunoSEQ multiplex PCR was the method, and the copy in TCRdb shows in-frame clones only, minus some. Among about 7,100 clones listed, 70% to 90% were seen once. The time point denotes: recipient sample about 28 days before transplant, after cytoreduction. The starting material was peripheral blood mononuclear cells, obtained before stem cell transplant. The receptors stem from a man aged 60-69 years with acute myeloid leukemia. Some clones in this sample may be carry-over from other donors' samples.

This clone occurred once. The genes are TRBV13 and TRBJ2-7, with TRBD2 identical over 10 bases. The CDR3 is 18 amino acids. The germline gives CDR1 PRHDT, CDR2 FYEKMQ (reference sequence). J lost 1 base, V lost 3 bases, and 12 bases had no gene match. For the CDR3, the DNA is TGTGCCAGCAGCTTGAGGGGCAGCGGGGGGGCAGTTTCCTACGAGCAGTACTTC. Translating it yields CASSLRGSGGAVSYEQYF.

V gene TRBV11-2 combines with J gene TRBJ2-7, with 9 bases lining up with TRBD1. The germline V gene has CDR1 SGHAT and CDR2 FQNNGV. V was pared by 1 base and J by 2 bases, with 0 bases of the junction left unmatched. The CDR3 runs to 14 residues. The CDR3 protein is CASSLGTGAYEQYF. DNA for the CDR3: TGTGCCAGCAGCTTAGGGACAGGGGCCTACGAGCAGTACTTC.

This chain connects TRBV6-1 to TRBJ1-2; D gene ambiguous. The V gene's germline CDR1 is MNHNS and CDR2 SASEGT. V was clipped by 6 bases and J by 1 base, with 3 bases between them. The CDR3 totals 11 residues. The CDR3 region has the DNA TGTGCCAGCAGGGTTAACTATGGCTACACCTTC. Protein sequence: CASRVNYGYTF.

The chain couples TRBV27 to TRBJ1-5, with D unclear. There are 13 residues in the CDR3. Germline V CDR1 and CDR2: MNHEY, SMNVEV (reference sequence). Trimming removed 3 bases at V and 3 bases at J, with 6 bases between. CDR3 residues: CASSFGYNQPQHF. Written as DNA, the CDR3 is TGTGCCAGCAGTTTCGGGTACAATCAGCCCCAGCATTTT.

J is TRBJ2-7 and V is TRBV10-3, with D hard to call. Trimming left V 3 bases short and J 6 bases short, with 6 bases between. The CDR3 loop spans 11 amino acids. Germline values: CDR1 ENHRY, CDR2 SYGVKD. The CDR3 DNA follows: TGTGCCATCAGTGACCTCACCGAGCAGTACTTC. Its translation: CAISDLTEQYF.

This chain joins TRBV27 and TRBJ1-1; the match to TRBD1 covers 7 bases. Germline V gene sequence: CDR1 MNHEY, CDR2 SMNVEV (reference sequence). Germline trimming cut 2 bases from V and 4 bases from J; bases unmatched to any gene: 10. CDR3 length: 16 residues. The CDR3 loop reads CASSLRPGQYGTEAFF. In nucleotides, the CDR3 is TGTGCCAGCAGTTTAAGGCCGGGACAGTACGGCACTGAAGCTTTCTTT.

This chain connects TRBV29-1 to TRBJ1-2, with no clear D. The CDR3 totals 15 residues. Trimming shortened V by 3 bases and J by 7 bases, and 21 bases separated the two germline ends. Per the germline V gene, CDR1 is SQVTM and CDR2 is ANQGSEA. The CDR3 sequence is CSVDGDWTATTGYTF. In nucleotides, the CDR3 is TGCAGCGTTGACGGGGATTGGACTGCTACTACTGGCTACACCTTC.

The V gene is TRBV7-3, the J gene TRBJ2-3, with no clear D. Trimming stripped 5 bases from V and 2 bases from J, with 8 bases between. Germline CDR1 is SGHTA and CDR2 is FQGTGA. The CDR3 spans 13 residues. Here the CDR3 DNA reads TGTGCCAGCAGCCGGAGAACCACAGATACGCAGTATTTT. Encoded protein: CASSRRTTDTQYF.

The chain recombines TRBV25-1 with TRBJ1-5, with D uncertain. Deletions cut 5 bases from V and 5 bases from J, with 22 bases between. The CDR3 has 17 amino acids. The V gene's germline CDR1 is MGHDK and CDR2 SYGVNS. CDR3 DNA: TGTGCCAGCAGTTTTTCACCGATCTCTAAGAGCGATCAGCCCCAGCATTTT. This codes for CASSFSPISKSDQPQHF.

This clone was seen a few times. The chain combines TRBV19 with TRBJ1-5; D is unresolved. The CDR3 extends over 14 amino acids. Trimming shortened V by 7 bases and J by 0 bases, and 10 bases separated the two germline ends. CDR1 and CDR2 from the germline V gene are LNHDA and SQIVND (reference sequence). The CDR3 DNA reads TGTGCCAGTAAGTCGGGGTATAGCAATCAGCCCCAGCATTTT. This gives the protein CASKSGYSNQPQHF.

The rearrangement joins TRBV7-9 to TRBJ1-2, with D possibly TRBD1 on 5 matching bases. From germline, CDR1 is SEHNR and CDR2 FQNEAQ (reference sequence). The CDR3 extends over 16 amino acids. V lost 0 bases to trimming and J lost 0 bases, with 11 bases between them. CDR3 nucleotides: TGTGCCAGCAGCTTAGCCCGGGGCAGATCTAACTATGGCTACACCTTC. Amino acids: CASSLARGRSNYGYTF. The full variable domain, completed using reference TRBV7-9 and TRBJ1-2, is DTGVSQNPRHKITKRGQNVTFRCDPISEHNRLYWYRQTLGQGPEFLTYFQNEAQLEKSRLLSDRFSAERPKGSFSTLEIQRTEQGDSAMYLCASSLARGRSNYGYTFGSGTRLTVV.

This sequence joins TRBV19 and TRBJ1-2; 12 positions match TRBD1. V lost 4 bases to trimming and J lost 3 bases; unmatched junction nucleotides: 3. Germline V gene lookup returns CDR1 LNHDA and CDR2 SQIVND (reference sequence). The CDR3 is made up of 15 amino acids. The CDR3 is CASSTGTGGDYGYTF. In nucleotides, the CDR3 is TGTGCCAGTAGTACCGGGACAGGGGGCGACTATGGCTACACCTTC.

Here the CDR3 DNA reads TGTGCCAGCTCACCGCTGAGACAGACTGATAATTCACCCCTCCACTTT. This encodes CASSPLRQTDNSPLHF. The chain is built from TRBV18 and TRBJ1-6, with D possibly being TRBD1 (5 bases). The CDR3 has 16 residues. Germline V gene data show CDR1 as KGHSH and CDR2 as LQKENI. V shed 3 bases and J shed 5 bases, with 14 bases lying between them.

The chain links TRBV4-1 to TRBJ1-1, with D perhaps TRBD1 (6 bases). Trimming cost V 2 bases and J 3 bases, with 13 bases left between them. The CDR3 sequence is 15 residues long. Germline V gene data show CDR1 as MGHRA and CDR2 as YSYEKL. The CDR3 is CASSQSGALYTEAFF. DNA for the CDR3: TGCGCCAGCAGCCAATCGGGGGCGCTTTACACTGAAGCTTTCTTT.

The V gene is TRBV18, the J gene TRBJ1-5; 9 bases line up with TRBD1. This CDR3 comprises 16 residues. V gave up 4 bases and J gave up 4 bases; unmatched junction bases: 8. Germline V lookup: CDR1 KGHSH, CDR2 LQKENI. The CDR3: CASSLRTGTGNQPQHF. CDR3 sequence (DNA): TGTGCCAGCTCACTACGGACCGGGACAGGGAATCAGCCCCAGCATTTT.

CDR3: CASRLQGVRQPQHF. In nucleotides, the CDR3 is TGTGCCAGCAGATTACAGGGGGTGAGGCAGCCCCAGCATTTT. This rearrangement joins TRBV2 to TRBJ1-5, with TRBD1 matching over 8 bases. The germline V gene encodes CDR1 SNHLY and CDR2 FYNNEI. V lost 6 bases, J lost 7 bases, and 8 bases stayed unmatched. This CDR3 spans 14 amino acids.

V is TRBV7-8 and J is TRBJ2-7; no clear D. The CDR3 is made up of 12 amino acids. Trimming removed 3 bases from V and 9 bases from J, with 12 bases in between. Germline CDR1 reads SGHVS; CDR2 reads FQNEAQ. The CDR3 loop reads CASSFAKTGQYF. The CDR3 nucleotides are TGTGCCAGCAGCTTCGCCAAAACCGGGCAGTACTTC. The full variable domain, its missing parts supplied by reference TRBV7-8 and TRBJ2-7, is GAGVSQSPRYKVAKRGQDVALRCDPISGHVSLFWYQQALGQGPEFLTYFQNEAQLDKSGLPSDRFFAERPEGSVSTLKIQRTQQEDSAVYLCASSFAKTGQYFGPGTRLTVT.

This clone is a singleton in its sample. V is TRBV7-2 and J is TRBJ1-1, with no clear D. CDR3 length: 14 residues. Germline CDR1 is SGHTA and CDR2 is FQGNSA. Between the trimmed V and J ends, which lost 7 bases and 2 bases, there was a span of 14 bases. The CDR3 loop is CASTSGQLNTEAFF. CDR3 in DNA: TGTGCCAGCACCTCCGGGCAGCTTAACACTGAAGCTTTCTTT.

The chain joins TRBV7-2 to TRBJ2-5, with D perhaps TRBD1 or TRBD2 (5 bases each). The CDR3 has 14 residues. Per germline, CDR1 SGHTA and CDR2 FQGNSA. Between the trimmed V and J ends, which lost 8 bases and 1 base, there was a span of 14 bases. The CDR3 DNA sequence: TGTGCCAGCTCTGGGGGAAGGGGCCAAGAGACCCAGTACTTC. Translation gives CASSGGRGQETQYF.